This TCR beta chain was profiled in a study of shared clonotypes between healthy human individuals. Study context: Each donor's CD8 memory used one plate, CD8 naive two, each CD4 subset three. Study-level results: The sampled material consisted only of blood, and tissue repertoires are likely to differ.

Points on this clone: Its target is unknown.

The authors distributed each subset's genomic DNA evenly over several immunoSEQ plates. Method: immunoSEQ multiplex PCR; TCRdb's copy keeps in-frame clones and lacks some. The sample holds about 360,000 clones, over 70% seen once. Deletions cut 6 bases from V and 1 base from J, with 19 bases between. Germline V gives CDR1 MNHEY, CDR2 SMNVEV (reference sequence). The CDR3 totals 16 residues. The V call is TRBV27, the J call TRBJ2-7; D is possibly TRBD1 or TRBD2 (6 bases each). Input material: memory CD4+ T cells sorted from blood. As to subset: CD45RA-negative fraction. The sequence derives from a young man in good health. The CDR3 bases are TGTGCCAGCAGCTTTGGAGGGACACCCCAATCCTACGAGCAGTACTTC. Its translation is CASSFGGTPQSYEQYF.